This T cell receptor (beta chain) was captured by sequencing in a study of blood T cell repertoires in COVID-19. Study information: The United States, Italy and Spain provided the acute and convalescent COVID-19 samples. The cDNA or gDNA used as material had been derived from T cells, B-cell-depleted T cells, or PBMCs.

V lost 4 bases and J 4 bases, leaving 14 bases between the germline ends. Germline assignment: CDR1 LGHNA and CDR2 YNFKEQ. The CDR3 length is 15 residues. The repertoire was sequenced with immunoSEQ multiplex PCR; TCRdb's copy has only in-frame clones and lacks some. Altogether roughly 170,000 clones are present, about 88% being singletons, with the ten largest covering over 5%. The rearrangement uses TRBV4-2 and TRBJ2-1; D not resolved. Sequenced material: peripheral blood. This receptor was obtained from a woman aged 45-59 years with COVID-19, enrolled during active disease. The CDR3 DNA reads TGTGCCAGCAGCCGCTCGGAGAGCGCATACAATGAGCAGTTCTTC. Translating gives CASSRSESAYNEQFF.